This T cell receptor beta chain is drawn from a study of beta chain features in type 1 diabetes. As regards this clone: Its cognate antigen is unknown.

The authors reverse transcribed all of the isolated RNA, so sequencing captured expressed TCRB transcripts. The data were produced by immunoSEQ multiplex PCR, yet TCRdb's version contains in-frame clones alone and is incomplete. The profile covers 200,000 to 300,000 clones, with 20% appearing a single time and approximately 0.029% taken by the ten largest. CDR1 MDHEN and CDR2 SYDVKM come from the germline V gene. V dropped 7 bases and J dropped 3; count of bases not matched to a gene: 9. The CDR3 extends over 15 amino acids. Points from the study as a whole: The study found fewer insertions and more deletions at VDJ junctions in type 1 diabetes patients. TCRB CDR3s from Type 1 diabetes patients were moderately but significantly shorter in all four CD4+ subsets.

The rearrangement joins TRBV28 to TRBJ1-5; TRBD1 matches 7 bases. The receptor comes from a woman in her thirties or forties with type 1 diabetes. The sequenced sample was naive CD4+ T cells from blood. The CDR3 DNA reads TGTGCCAGCATAAGACAGGGCGTTGACAATCAGCCCCAGCATTTT. Residues: CASIRQGVDNQPQHF.